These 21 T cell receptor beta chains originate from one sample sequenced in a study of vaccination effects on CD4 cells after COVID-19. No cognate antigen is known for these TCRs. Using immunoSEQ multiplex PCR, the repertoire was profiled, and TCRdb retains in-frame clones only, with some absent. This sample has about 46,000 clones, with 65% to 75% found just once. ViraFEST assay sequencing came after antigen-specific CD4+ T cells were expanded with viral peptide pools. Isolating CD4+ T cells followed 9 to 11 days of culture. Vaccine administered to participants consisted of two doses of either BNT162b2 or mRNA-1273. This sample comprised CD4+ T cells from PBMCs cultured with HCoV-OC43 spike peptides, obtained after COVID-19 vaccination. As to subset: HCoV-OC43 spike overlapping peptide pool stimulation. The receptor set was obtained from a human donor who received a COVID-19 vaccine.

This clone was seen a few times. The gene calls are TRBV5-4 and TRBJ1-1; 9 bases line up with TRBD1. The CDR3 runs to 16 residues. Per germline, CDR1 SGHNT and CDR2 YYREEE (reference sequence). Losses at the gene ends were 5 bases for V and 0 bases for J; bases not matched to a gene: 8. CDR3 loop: CASRSGTGKVNTEAFF. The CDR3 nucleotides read TGTGCCAGCAGATCCGGGACAGGGAAGGTGAACACTGAAGCTTTCTTT.

The CDR3 protein is CASSYPSGNTDTQYF. The CDR3 nucleotides are TGTGCCAGCAGTTATCCGAGCGGAAACACAGATACGCAGTATTTT. The J gene is TRBJ2-3, the V gene TRBV6-9; possible D gene TRBD2, 5 bases. Deletions cut 2 bases from V and 2 bases from J, with 11 bases between. Looked up from germline, CDR1 is MNHGY and CDR2 is SVAAGI. The CDR3 is made up of 15 amino acids.

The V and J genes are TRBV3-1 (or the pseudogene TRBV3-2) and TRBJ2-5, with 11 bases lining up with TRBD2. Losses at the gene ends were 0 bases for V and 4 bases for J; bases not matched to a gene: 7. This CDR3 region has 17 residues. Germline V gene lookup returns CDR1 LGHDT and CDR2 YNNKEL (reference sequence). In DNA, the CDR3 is TGTGCCAGCAGCCAAGATATGGTAGCGGGAGGGGGAGAGACCCAGTACTTC. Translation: CASSQDMVAGGGETQYF.

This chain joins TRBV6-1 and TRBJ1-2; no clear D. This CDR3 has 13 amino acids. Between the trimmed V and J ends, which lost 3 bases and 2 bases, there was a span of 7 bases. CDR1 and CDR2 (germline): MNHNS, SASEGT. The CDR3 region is CASSETSNYGYTF. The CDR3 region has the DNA TGTGCCAGCAGTGAGACGTCGAACTATGGCTACACCTTC.

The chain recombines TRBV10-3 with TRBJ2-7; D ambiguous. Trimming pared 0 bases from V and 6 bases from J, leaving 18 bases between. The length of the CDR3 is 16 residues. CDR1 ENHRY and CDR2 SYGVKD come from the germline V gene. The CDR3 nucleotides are TGTGCCATCAGTGAGTCCCCCCGGGTTCTCTTGGGCGAGCAGTACTTC. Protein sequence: CAISESPRVLLGEQYF.

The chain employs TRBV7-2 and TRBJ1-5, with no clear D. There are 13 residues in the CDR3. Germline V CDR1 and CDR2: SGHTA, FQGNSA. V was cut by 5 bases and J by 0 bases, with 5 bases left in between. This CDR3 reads CASSRDSNQPQHF. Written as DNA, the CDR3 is TGTGCCAGCAGCCGGGATAGCAATCAGCCCCAGCATTTT.

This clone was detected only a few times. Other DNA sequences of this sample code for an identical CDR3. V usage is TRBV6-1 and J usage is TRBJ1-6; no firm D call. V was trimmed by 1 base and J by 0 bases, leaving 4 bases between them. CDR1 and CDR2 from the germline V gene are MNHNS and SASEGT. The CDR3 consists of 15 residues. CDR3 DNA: TGTGCCAGCAGTGAAGGGAGCTCCTATAATTCACCCCTCCACTTT. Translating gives CASSEGSSYNSPLHF.

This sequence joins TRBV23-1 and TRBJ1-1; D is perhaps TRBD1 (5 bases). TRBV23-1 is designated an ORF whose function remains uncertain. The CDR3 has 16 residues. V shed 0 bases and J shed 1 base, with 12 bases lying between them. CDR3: CASSQSQDTKNTEAFF. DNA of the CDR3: TGCGCCAGCAGTCAATCGCAGGACACTAAGAACACTGAAGCTTTCTTT.

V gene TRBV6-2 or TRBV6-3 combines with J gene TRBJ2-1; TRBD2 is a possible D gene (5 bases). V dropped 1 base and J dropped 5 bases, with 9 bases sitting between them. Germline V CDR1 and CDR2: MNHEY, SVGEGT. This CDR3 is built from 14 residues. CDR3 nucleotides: TGTGCCAGCAGTTACTGGGAGACCCACAATGAGCAGTTCTTC. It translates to CASSYWETHNEQFF.

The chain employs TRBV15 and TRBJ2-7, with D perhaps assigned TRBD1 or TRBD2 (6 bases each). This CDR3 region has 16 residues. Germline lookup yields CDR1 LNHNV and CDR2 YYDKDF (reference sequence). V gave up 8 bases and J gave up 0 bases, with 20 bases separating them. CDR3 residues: CATRNGGQGFSYEQYF. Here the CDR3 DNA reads TGTGCCACCCGAAACGGGGGCCAAGGATTCTCCTACGAGCAGTACTTC. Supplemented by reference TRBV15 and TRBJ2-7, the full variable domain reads DAMVIQNPRYQVTQFGKPVTLSCSQTLNHNVMYWYQQKSSQAPKLLFHYYDKDFNNEADTPDNFQSRRPNTSFCFLDIRSPGLGDTAMYLCATRNGGQGFSYEQYFGPGTRLTVT.

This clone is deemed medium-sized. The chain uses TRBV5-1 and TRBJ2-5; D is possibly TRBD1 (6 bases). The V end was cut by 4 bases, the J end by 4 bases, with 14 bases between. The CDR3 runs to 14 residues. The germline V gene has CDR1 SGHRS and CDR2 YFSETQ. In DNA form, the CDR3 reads TGCGCCAGCAGCACACGGGACACAGGAGAGACCCAGTACTTC. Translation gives CASSTRDTGETQYF.

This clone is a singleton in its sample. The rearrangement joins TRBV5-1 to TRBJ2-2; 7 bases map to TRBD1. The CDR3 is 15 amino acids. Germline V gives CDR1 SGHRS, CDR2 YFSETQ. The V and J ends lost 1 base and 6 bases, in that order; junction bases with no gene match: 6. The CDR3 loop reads CASSLRGRKAGELFF. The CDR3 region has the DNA TGCGCCAGCAGCTTGAGGGGGCGCAAGGCCGGGGAGCTGTTTTTT.

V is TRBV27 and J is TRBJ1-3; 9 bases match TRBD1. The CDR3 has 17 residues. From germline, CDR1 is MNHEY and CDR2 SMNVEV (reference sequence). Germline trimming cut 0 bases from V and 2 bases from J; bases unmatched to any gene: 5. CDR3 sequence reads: CASSLSTGGAAGNTIYF. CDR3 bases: TGTGCCAGCAGTTTATCGACAGGGGGAGCTGCTGGAAACACCATATATTTT.

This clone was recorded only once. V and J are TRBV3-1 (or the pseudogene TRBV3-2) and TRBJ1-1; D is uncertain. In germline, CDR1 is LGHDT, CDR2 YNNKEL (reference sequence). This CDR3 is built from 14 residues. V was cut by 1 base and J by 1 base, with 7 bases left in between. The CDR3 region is CASSQAPRNTEAFF. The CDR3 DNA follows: TGTGCCAGCAGCCAAGCTCCTCGGAACACTGAAGCTTTCTTT.

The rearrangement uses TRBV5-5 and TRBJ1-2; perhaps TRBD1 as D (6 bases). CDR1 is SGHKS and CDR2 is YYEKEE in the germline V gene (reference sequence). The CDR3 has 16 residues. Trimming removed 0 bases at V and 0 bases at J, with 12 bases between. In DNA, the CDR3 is TGTGCCAGCAGCTTGGCCGGGACACAGACTAACTATGGCTACACCTTC. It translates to CASSLAGTQTNYGYTF.

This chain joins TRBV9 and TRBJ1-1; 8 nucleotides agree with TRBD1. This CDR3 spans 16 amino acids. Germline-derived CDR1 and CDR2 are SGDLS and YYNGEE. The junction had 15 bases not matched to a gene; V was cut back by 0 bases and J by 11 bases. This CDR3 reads CASSVDQGALLNSAFF. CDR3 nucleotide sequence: TGTGCCAGCAGCGTAGATCAGGGGGCGCTTTTAAATTCGGCTTTCTTT.

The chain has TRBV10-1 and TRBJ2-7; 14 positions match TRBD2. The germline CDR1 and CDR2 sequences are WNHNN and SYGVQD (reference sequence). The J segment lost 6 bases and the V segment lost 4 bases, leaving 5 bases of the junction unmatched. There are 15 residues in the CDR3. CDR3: CASSGGLAGDSEQYF. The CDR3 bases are TGCGCCAGCAGTGGGGGACTAGCGGGAGATAGCGAGCAGTACTTC.

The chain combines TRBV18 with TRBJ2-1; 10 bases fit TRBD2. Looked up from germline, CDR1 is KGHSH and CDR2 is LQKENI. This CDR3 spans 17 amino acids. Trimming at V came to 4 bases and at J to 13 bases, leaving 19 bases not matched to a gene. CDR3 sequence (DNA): TGTGCCAGCTCACAAATGAACCCTAGCGGGGGCCATGCTCTTCAGTTCTTC. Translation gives CASSQMNPSGGHALQFF.

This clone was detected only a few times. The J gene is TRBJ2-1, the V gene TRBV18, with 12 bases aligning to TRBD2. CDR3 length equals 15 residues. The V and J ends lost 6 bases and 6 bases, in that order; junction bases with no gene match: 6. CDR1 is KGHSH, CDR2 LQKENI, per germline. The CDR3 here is CASSAGLAGVNEQFF. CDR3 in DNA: TGTGCCAGCTCGGCGGGACTAGCGGGTGTCAATGAGCAGTTCTTC.

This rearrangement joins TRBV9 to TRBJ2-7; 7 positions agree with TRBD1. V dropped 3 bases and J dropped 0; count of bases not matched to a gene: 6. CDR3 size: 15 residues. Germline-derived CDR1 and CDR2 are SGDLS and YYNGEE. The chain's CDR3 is CASSGGQSSSYEQYF. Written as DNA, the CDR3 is TGTGCCAGCAGCGGGGGACAGTCGAGCTCCTACGAGCAGTACTTC.

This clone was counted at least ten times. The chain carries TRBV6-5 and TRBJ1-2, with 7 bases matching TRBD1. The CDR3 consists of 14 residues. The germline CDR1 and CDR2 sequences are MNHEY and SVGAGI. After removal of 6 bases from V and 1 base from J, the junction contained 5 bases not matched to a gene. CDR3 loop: CASSRDRNNYGYTF. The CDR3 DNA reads TGTGCCAGCAGCCGGGACAGAAATAACTATGGCTACACCTTC.